A selection of T cell receptor beta chains follows, all from one sample in a study of cytomegalovirus exposure and HLA in healthy donors. Generated by immunoSEQ multiplex PCR, the TCRdb table keeps only in-frame clones and is missing some. The data contain around 110,000 clones, around 74% of them singletons. The specimen was PBMCs. The receptors were gathered from a woman between 18 and 30 years old in good health and CMV-seronegative. CDR3s include the opening cysteine and the closing phenylalanine or tryptophan. The D gene is left open where the match is weak. Clone size is shown for a subset of rows, as once, few, many or a class of expanded clone.

14	TRBV7-9	TRBJ1-1	NA	TRBD1	CASSLQGANTEAFF	TGTGCCAGCAGCTTGCAGGGGGCGAACACTGAAGCTTTCTTT
14	TRBV9	TRBJ1-1	NA	NA	CASSPGGMNTEAFF	TGTGCCAGCTCTCCGGGGGGGATGAACACTGAAGCTTTCTTT
14	TRBV5-4	TRBJ2-3	few	TRBD2	CASSRGGITDTQYF	TGTGCCAGCAGCCGGGGAGGGATCACAGATACGCAGTATTTT
20	TRBV27	TRBJ1-2	NA	TRBD1	CASSPAPGTGWKGSNYGYTF	TGTGCCAGCAGTCCGGCCCCCGGGACAGGGTGGAAGGGCTCTAACTATGGCTACACCTTC
15	TRBV27	TRBJ1-2	NA	TRBD1	CASSFKGAANYGYTF	TGTGCCAGCAGTTTCAAGGGGGCGGCTAACTATGGCTACACCTTC
14	TRBV2	TRBJ2-1	NA	NA	CASSEIVSPGEQFF	TGTGCCAGCAGTGAAATCGTATCCCCAGGTGAGCAGTTCTTC
11	TRBV30	TRBJ1-2	NA	NA	CAWRVRDSYTF	TGTGCCTGGAGGGTCAGGGACAGCTACACCTTC
15	TRBV7-3	TRBJ1-2	NA	TRBD1	CASSLYPDRATGYTF	TGTGCCAGCAGCTTATACCCCGACAGGGCCACCGGCTACACCTTC
13	TRBV15	TRBJ1-1	NA	NA	CATSKGERPEAFF	TGTGCCACCAGTAAGGGGGAGAGGCCTGAAGCTTTCTTT
15	TRBV5-1	TRBJ1-2	NA	NA	CASSLGAGGSWSYTF	TGCGCCAGCAGCTTGGGAGCGGGGGGCAGCTGGAGCTACACCTTC
16	TRBV7-2	TRBJ2-4	NA	NA	CASSLVPGLAKNIQYF	TGTGCCAGCAGCTTAGTCCCAGGGTTAGCCAAAAACATTCAGTACTTC
15	TRBV6-5	TRBJ1-2	NA	TRBD1	CASSYSGTGANGYTF	TGTGCCAGCAGTTACTCGGGTACAGGGGCGAATGGCTACACCTTC
16	TRBV27	TRBJ2-2	NA	TRBD2	CASSALARANTGELFF	TGTGCCAGCAGTGCACTAGCGCGGGCGAACACCGGGGAGCTGTTTTTT
14	TRBV10-1	TRBJ2-7	NA	NA	CASSESGRTYEQYF	TGCGCCAGCAGTGAGTCGGGCAGGACCTACGAGCAGTACTTC
14	TRBV28	TRBJ2-7	NA	NA	CASSLASGIIEQYF	TGTGCCAGCAGTTTAGCCTCAGGGATAATCGAGCAGTACTTC
13	TRBV29-1	TRBJ1-2	NA	NA	CSVETRLGYGYTF	TGCAGCGTTGAAACGAGGCTAGGCTATGGCTACACCTTC
17	TRBV5-4	TRBJ1-6	NA	NA	CASSPRPQGTKNSPLHF	TGTGCCAGCAGCCCCCGGCCTCAGGGAACCAAGAATTCACCCCTCCACTTT
16	TRBV9	TRBJ2-1	NA	TRBD2	CASSVGAGGPYNEQFF	TGTGCCAGCAGCGTAGGAGCGGGGGGCCCTTACAATGAGCAGTTCTTC
14	TRBV6-5	TRBJ1-1	NA	TRBD1	CASSQKGGTGKLIF	TGTGCCAGCAGCCAAAAGGGGGGGACAGGGAAGTTGATCTTT
14	TRBV5-1	TRBJ2-2	few	NA	CASSLWTDTGELFF	TGCGCCAGCAGCTTGTGGACAGACACCGGGGAGCTGTTTTTT
17	TRBV11-2	TRBJ2-5	NA	NA	CASSLEPHLVRSETQYF	TGTGCCAGCAGCTTAGAACCCCACTTAGTTCGCTCTGAGACCCAGTACTTC
13	TRBV5-5	TRBJ1-2	NA	NA	CASATGANYGYTF	TGTGCCTCAGCGACAGGCGCTAACTATGGCTACACCTTC
12	TRBV5-4	TRBJ1-1	NA	NA	CASSLDGTEAFF	TGTGCCAGCAGCTTGGACGGCACTGAAGCTTTCTTT
14	TRBV28	TRBJ1-3	NA	TRBD1	CASSATGTGNTIYF	TGTGCCAGCAGCGCGACAGGGACTGGAAACACCATATATTTT
16	TRBV27	TRBJ1-2	NA	NA	CASSFGGGLARDGYTF	TGTGCCAGCAGTTTTGGCGGGGGGCTAGCCAGGGATGGCTACACCTTC
16	TRBV5-4	TRBJ2-7	NA	TRBD1	CASSLLGTGVGYEQYF	TGTGCCAGCAGCTTGCTTGGGACAGGGGTTGGGTACGAGCAGTACTTC
13	TRBV18	TRBJ1-1	NA	TRBD1	CASSPGQGTEAFF	TGTGCCAGCTCACCGGGACAGGGCACTGAAGCTTTCTTT
17	TRBV27	TRBJ2-7	NA	TRBD2	CASSLFLGGSSSYEQYF	TGTGCCAGCAGTTTATTTTTGGGGGGGTCTTCCTCCTACGAGCAGTACTTC